These 22 T cell receptor beta chains were all obtained from the same sample, sequenced in a study of CD8 T cells in ankylosing spondylitis. TCRdb itself ran the 5' RACE reads through MiXCR, one entry per CDR3 protein. The data hold some 100,000 distinct CDR3 sequences, with almost 8.5% observed a single time. Sequencing was carried out using blood, either unsorted or a sorted T cell fraction (not recorded which). The source is a male donor with ankylosing spondylitis or in good health (not recorded which).

On this clonotype: Possible read error: a much larger clone is one base away. This chain connects TRBV12-3 or TRBV12-4 to TRBJ2-5; 7 nucleotides line up with TRBD2. CDR3 length: 14 amino acids. The CDR3 DNA reads TGTGTCAGCAGCACCAGTCGGGGGGAAGAGACCCAGTACTTC. This translates into CVSSTSRGEETQYF.

This clonotype has at least ten counts. The chain joins TRBV12-3 or TRBV12-4 to TRBJ2-1; 13 nucleotides align to TRBD2. V lost 4 bases and J lost 10; bases outside the gene matches: 7. This CDR3 region has 15 residues. DNA of the CDR3: TGTGCCAGCAGTTCTAGACTAGCGGGAGGATGGGAGCAGTTCTTC. Amino acids: CASSSRLAGGWEQFF.

This clonotype was found many times. The chain is built from TRBV20-1 and TRBJ2-1; D gene unclear. Trimming took 5 bases from V and 6 from J, leaving 5 bases between them. CDR1 and CDR2 (germline): DFQATT, SNEGSKA (reference sequence). CDR3 length: 10 amino acids. This CDR3 reads CSAYSNEQFF. CDR3 bases: TGCAGTGCTTATAGCAATGAGCAGTTCTTC.

There are many counts of this clonotype. V gene TRBV27 combines with J gene TRBJ1-5; weak D call: TRBD1 (6 bases). V lost 6 bases to trimming and J lost 4 bases, with 13 bases between them. The germline V gene has CDR1 MNHEY and CDR2 SMNVEV (reference sequence). The CDR3 has 14 amino acids. In DNA form, the CDR3 reads TGTGCCAGCAGGGTACAGGGAGGGAATCAGCCCCAGCATTTT. As protein: CASRVQGGNQPQHF.

Turning to this clonotype: It may be a read error: a sequence one base away is much more abundant. The chain links TRBV29-1 to TRBJ2-7; 8 nucleotides match TRBD2. Trimming cost V 0 bases and J 0 bases; bases outside gene matches: 7. CDR1 is SQVTM and CDR2 is ANQGSEA in the germline V gene. The CDR3 is 16 residues long. CDR3 amino acids: CSVEDALSGDSYEQYF. The DNA of the CDR3 is TGCAGCGTTGAAGACGCCCTTAGCGGGGACTCCTACGAGCAGTACTTC.

There are many counts of this clonotype. The chain links TRBV20-1 to TRBJ2-1; D gene uncertain. The V gene lost 5 bases and the J gene lost 8 bases, with 10 bases spanning the gap. The germline gives CDR1 DFQATT, CDR2 SNEGSKA (reference sequence). The CDR3 is made up of 11 amino acids. The CDR3 region is CSAELRYEQFF. CDR3 DNA: TGCAGTGCTGAACTCCGTTATGAGCAGTTCTTC.

The chain couples TRBV3-1 to TRBJ2-3, with 7 bases fitting TRBD1. CDR1 LGHDT and CDR2 YNNKEL come from the germline V gene (reference sequence). Trimming took 0 bases from V and 4 from J; bases not matched to a gene: 7. The CDR3 loop spans 16 amino acids. CDR3 nucleotides: TGTGCCAGCAGCCAAGACCGCAGGGGGAGCGCAGATACGCAGTATTTT. It translates to CASSQDRRGSADTQYF.

Ten or more counts support this clonotype. The chain has TRBV5-6 and TRBJ2-1; no reliable D call. Trimming took off 4 bases at V and 6 bases at J, with 8 bases between the two ends. CDR3 length: 12 residues. Germline V gene lookup returns CDR1 SGHDT and CDR2 YYEEEE. CDR3 sequence (DNA): TGTGCCAGCAGCCCGGACGGCAATGAGCAGTTCTTC. Its protein product is CASSPDGNEQFF.

This clonotype has at least ten counts. V and J are TRBV29-1 and TRBJ1-1; D is unresolved. The V gene lost 7 bases and the J gene lost 5 bases, with 14 bases spanning the gap. In germline, CDR1 is SQVTM, CDR2 ANQGSEA. The CDR3 is made up of 12 amino acids. CDR3 protein: CSGMLAGTEAFF. In nucleotides, the CDR3 is TGCAGCGGTATGTTGGCTGGGACTGAAGCTTTCTTT.

This clonotype came up a few times. The V gene is TRBV5-1, the J gene TRBJ2-7; D gene unclear. The germline V gene has CDR1 SGHRS and CDR2 YFSETQ. The V and J ends lost 4 bases and 2 bases respectively, with 13 bases between them. The CDR3 length is 14 residues. The CDR3 is CASSGSRVTYEQYF. Written as DNA, the CDR3 is TGCGCCAGCAGCGGCTCTCGAGTTACCTACGAGCAGTACTTC.

This clonotype was detected a few times. The rearrangement uses TRBV20-1 and TRBJ1-2; D may be TRBD1 (5 bases). Trimming stripped 6 bases from V and 2 bases from J, with 16 bases between. The CDR3 contains 14 residues. CDR1 is DFQATT and CDR2 is SNEGSKA in the germline V gene (reference sequence). The CDR3 DNA sequence: TGCAGTGCGGACTCCGGGGCCTCAAACTATGGCTACACCTTC. Translated, it gives CSADSGASNYGYTF.

The sample holds a few counts of this clonotype. The V call is TRBV15, the J call TRBJ1-5, with D unresolved. CDR3 length: 14 residues. Trimming took off 11 bases at V and 3 bases at J, with 17 bases between the two ends. Germline CDR1 reads LNHNV; CDR2 reads YYDKDF (reference sequence). The CDR3 sequence: CAATAAQYNQPQHF. The CDR3, as DNA: TGTGCCGCCACCGCGGCCCAATACAATCAGCCCCAGCATTTT. Full variable domain (rest looked up from reference TRBV15 and TRBJ1-5): DAMVIQNPRYQVTQFGKPVTLSCSQTLNHNVMYWYQQKSSQAPKLLFHYYDKDFNNEADTPDNFQSRRPNTSFCFLDIRSPGLGDTAMYLCAATAAQYNQPQHFGDGTRLSIL.

This clonotype was recorded a few times. The V gene is TRBV24-1, the J gene TRBJ2-1; possible D gene TRBD1, 5 bases. CDR3 size: 13 residues. V lost 3 bases and J 9 bases, leaving 11 bases between the germline ends. CDR1 is KGHDR and CDR2 is SFDVKD in the germline V gene. CDR3 loop: CATSDGAEGEQFF. CDR3 nucleotide sequence: TGTGCCACCAGTGATGGGGCAGAAGGTGAGCAGTTCTTC.

The genes are TRBV5-1 and TRBJ2-1; 8 bases map to TRBD2. The germline gives CDR1 SGHRS, CDR2 YFSETQ. This CDR3 contains 14 residues. The J segment lost 6 bases and the V segment lost 4 bases, leaving 6 bases of the junction unmatched. The CDR3 here is CASSGQAGVNEQFF. In nucleotides, the CDR3 is TGCGCCAGCAGCGGACAAGCGGGAGTCAATGAGCAGTTCTTC.

The V gene is TRBV11-2, the J gene TRBJ2-4; D ambiguous. CDR3 length: 11 amino acids. Germline CDR1 is SGHAT and CDR2 is FQNNGV. Trimming took off 2 bases at V and 8 bases at J, with 4 bases between the two ends. The CDR3 sequence: CASSLRDIQYF. CDR3 sequence (DNA): TGTGCCAGCAGCTTAAGAGACATTCAGTACTTC.

This clonotype has at least ten counts. The rearrangement uses TRBV2 and TRBJ1-2; 7 nucleotides agree with TRBD1. The V segment lost 2 bases and the J segment 12 bases; nucleotides outside the gene matches: 6. Germline V gives CDR1 SNHLY, CDR2 FYNNEI. This CDR3 comprises 12 residues. CDR3 bases: TGTGCCAGCAGTGAAACCCGACAGGGAAACACCTTC. Amino acids: CASSETRQGNTF.

This clonotype appeared many times. In nucleotides, the CDR3 is TGCAGCATACCGACTGAATCGCCCTACGAGCAGTACTTC. Its translation: CSIPTESPYEQYF. The chain joins TRBV29-1 to TRBJ2-7; D ambiguous. CDR1 is SQVTM and CDR2 is ANQGSEA in the germline V gene. The CDR3 is 13 residues long. The V and J ends lost 8 bases and 2 bases respectively, with 16 bases between them.

This clonotype has at least ten counts. Its ends do not fully match the called genes, so a read error is possible. V usage is TRBV7-7 and J usage is TRBJ2-3; possible D gene TRBD2, 6 bases. CDR3 length equals 15 residues. Germline CDR1 SSHAT, CDR2 FNYEAQ (reference sequence). The CDR3 nucleotides are TGTGCTAGCAGCTTAAGAATCTGGAGGGACCCTTGGCAGTATTTT. This sequence encodes CASSLRIWRDPWQYF.

This clonotype was picked up many times. The V gene is TRBV29-1, the J gene TRBJ2-1, with D possibly matching TRBD2 (6 bases). The CDR3 totals 13 residues. Trimming took 7 bases from V and 1 from J, leaving 11 bases between them. In germline, CDR1 is SQVTM, CDR2 ANQGSEA. The CDR3 DNA follows: TGCAGCGCTCTGGAGGGTTCCTACAATGAGCAGTTCTTC. It yields the protein CSALEGSYNEQFF.

At least ten counts were recorded for this clonotype. The gene calls are TRBV5-1 and TRBJ1-5; D may be TRBD1 (5 bases). CDR1 SGHRS and CDR2 YFSETQ come from the germline V gene. The CDR3 is 18 amino acids. Trimming took 0 bases from V and 0 from J, leaving 16 bases between them. CDR3 bases: TGCGCCAGCAGCTTGGGGGAGGGGCCGGGATATAGCAATCAGCCCCAGCATTTT. The encoded protein is CASSLGEGPGYSNQPQHF.

This clonotype was seen many times. This CDR3 reads CASSTSGSGTDTQYF. In nucleotides, the CDR3 is TGCGCCAGCAGCACTAGCGGGAGCGGGACAGATACGCAGTATTTT. The chain couples TRBV5-1 to TRBJ2-3, with 11 nucleotides matching TRBD2. Germline-derived CDR1 and CDR2 are SGHRS and YFSETQ. J gave up 3 bases and V 4 bases, and 4 bases lay outside the gene matches. The length of the CDR3 is 15 residues.

This clonotype was seen many times. The chain is built from TRBV20-1 and TRBJ2-1, with D perhaps TRBD1 (7 bases). Trimming stripped 5 bases from V and 7 bases from J, with 21 bases between. The CDR3 is 15 residues long. CDR1 and CDR2 (germline): DFQATT, SNEGSKA (reference sequence). The CDR3 here is CSAPRGAIYLNEQFF. CDR3 nucleotides: TGCAGTGCTCCCAGGGGGGCAATTTATTTAAATGAGCAGTTCTTC.